One and the same sample provided the 21 T cell receptor beta chains below, sequenced in a study of radiation and T cells in renal cell carcinoma. The time point denotes: baseline pretreatment blood. The treatment is: 15 Gy SBRT to primary tumor, nephrectomy 4 weeks later. Method: immunoSEQ multiplex PCR; TCRdb's copy keeps in-frame clones and lacks some. Of about 160,000 clones in the sample, about 85% were seen once. The sequencing here drew on blood, taken from a patient whose treatment included radiotherapy and nephrectomy. These receptors were obtained from a woman in her sixties or seventies with renal cell carcinoma.

The chain employs TRBV7-2 and TRBJ2-7, with D perhaps matching TRBD1 (6 bases). The germline V gene has CDR1 SGHTA and CDR2 FQGNSA. The CDR3 totals 13 residues. V was trimmed by 5 bases and J by 5 bases, leaving 13 bases between them. The CDR3 loop reads CASSAIHRDEQYF. CDR3 coding DNA: TGTGCCAGCAGCGCTATACACAGGGACGAGCAGTACTTC.

This clone has just one count. The chain links TRBV28 to TRBJ1-6; D unclear. The CDR3 spans 14 residues. The germline V gene encodes CDR1 MDHEN and CDR2 SYDVKM. The V end was cut by 6 bases, the J end by 10 bases, with 16 bases between. CDR3 in amino acids: CASSLEGFGSPLHF. CDR3 sequence (DNA): TGTGCCAGCAGCCTCGAAGGTTTTGGGTCACCCCTCCACTTT. Full variable domain (remainder filled in from reference TRBV28 and TRBJ1-6): DVKVTQSSRYLVKRTGEKVFLECVQDMDHENMFWYRQDPGLGLRLIYFSYDVKMKEKGDIPEGYSVSREKKERFSLILESASTNQTSMYLCASSLEGFGSPLHFGNGTRLTVT.

This clone turned up a few times. The chain joins TRBV30 to TRBJ1-1; 7 bases are shared with TRBD1. The V gene's germline CDR1 is GTSNPN and CDR2 SVGIG (reference sequence). V lost 6 bases to trimming and J lost 1 base; unmatched junction nucleotides: 5. This CDR3 has 13 residues. As DNA, the CDR3 is TGTGCCTGCAGACAGGGAGGGAACACTGAAGCTTTCTTT. Its protein is CACRQGGNTEAFF.

CDR3 amino acids: CASSLTLAGEETQYF. DNA of the CDR3: TGTGCCAGCAGCTTAACCCTAGCCGGGGAAGAGACCCAGTACTTC. V is TRBV7-2 and J is TRBJ2-5, with D possibly matching TRBD2 (5 bases). Germline CDR1 is SGHTA and CDR2 is FQGNSA. CDR3 length: 15 amino acids. The V end lost 2 bases, the J end lost 3 bases, and 13 bases lay between the germline ends. Full variable domain (remainder filled in from reference TRBV7-2 and TRBJ2-5): GAGVSQSPSNKVTEKGKDVELRCDPISGHTALYWYRQSLGQGLEFLIYFQGNSAPDKSGLPSDRFSAERTGGSVSTLTIQRTQQEDSAVYLCASSLTLAGEETQYFGPGTRLLVL.

CDR3 DNA sequence: TGTGCCAGCAGCGTAGTTAGCGAGAGCTACACAGATACGCAGTATTTT. It codes for CASSVVSESYTDTQYF. V and J are TRBV9 and TRBJ2-3; possible D gene TRBD2, 5 bases. The CDR3 length is 16 residues. The V and J ends lost 0 bases and 2 bases respectively, with 13 bases between them. Germline V gene sequence: CDR1 SGDLS, CDR2 YYNGEE.

V usage is TRBV5-1 and J usage is TRBJ2-1; D ambiguous. Trimming cost V 4 bases and J 8 bases, with 10 bases left between them. Looked up from germline, CDR1 is SGHRS and CDR2 is YFSETQ. The CDR3 runs to 12 residues. The CDR3 DNA sequence: TGCGCCAGCAGCGCGGTTAGTGATGAGCAGTTCTTC. Its translation is CASSAVSDEQFF.

The chain recombines TRBV19 with TRBJ2-7; 9 bases line up with TRBD1. The CDR3 length is 15 residues. The V segment lost 5 bases and the J segment 4 bases; nucleotides outside the gene matches: 9. Germline CDR1 reads LNHDA; CDR2 reads SQIVND (reference sequence). CDR3 in amino acids: CASSSSGTGLYEQYF. CDR3 DNA: TGTGCCAGTAGTTCGTCCGGGACAGGGCTATACGAGCAGTACTTC. Using reference TRBV19 and TRBJ2-7 for the parts outside the CDR3, the full variable domain is DGGITQSPKYLFRKEGQNVTLSCEQNLNHDAMYWYRQDPGQGLRLIYYSQIVNDFQKGDIAEGYSVSREKKESFPLTVTSAQKNPTAFYLCASSSSGTGLYEQYFGPGTRLTVT.

The chain links TRBV5-1 to TRBJ2-7; 7 bases are shared with TRBD1. Germline V lookup: CDR1 SGHRS, CDR2 YFSETQ. There are 15 residues in the CDR3. V was clipped by 3 bases and J by 3 bases; unmatched bases: 9. The CDR3 here is CASSSGTAKVYEQYF. CDR3 DNA: TGCGCCAGCAGCTCTGGGACAGCGAAGGTCTACGAGCAGTACTTC.

The rearrangement links TRBV29-1 to TRBJ2-3, with 8 bases lining up with TRBD2. The CDR3 is 13 amino acids. Germline CDR1 SQVTM, CDR2 ANQGSEA. V shed 6 bases, J shed 1 base, and the junction held 3 bases outside the gene matches. The CDR3 DNA is TGCAGCGTCGCAGCGGGGGGCACAGATACGCAGTATTTT. Translated: CSVAAGGTDTQYF.

The chain uses TRBV7-9 and TRBJ1-4, with 10 bases that match TRBD1. CDR3 length: 15 residues. Trimming cost V 4 bases and J 8 bases; bases outside gene matches: 7. Germline V gene sequence: CDR1 SEHNR, CDR2 FQNEAQ (reference sequence). CDR3 loop: CASSSTGGRKEKLFF. The CDR3 coding sequence is TGTGCCAGCAGCTCGACAGGGGGCAGGAAGGAAAAACTGTTTTTT.

The chain joins TRBV6-6 to TRBJ1-2, with D uncertain. The germline V and J ends were trimmed by 7 bases and 0 bases, with 9 bases remaining between them. The CDR3 has 13 residues. Germline values: CDR1 MNHNY, CDR2 SVGAGI (reference sequence). For the CDR3, the DNA is TGTGCCAGCACCCTGGACCCTAACTATGGCTACACCTTC. Translation: CASTLDPNYGYTF.

The V call is TRBV6-6, the J call TRBJ1-2, with 7 bases lining up with TRBD1. CDR1 is MNHNY, CDR2 SVGAGI, per germline (reference sequence). V was clipped by 5 bases and J by 4 bases; unmatched bases: 4. This CDR3 comprises 13 residues. CDR3 in DNA: TGTGCCAGCAGTCCACAGGGGACCTATGGCTACACCTTC. It is translated as CASSPQGTYGYTF.

The chain couples TRBV5-1 to TRBJ2-2; D gene uncertain. Trimming pared 1 base from V and 0 bases from J, leaving 10 bases between. This CDR3 has 16 residues. Germline V gene sequence: CDR1 SGHRS, CDR2 YFSETQ. CDR3 bases: TGCGCCAGCAGCTTGAGCGCGAAGCCGAACACCGGGGAGCTGTTTTTT. This encodes CASSLSAKPNTGELFF.

The chain couples TRBV27 to TRBJ2-2, with D unresolved. The CDR3 sequence is 13 residues long. Germline assignment: CDR1 MNHEY and CDR2 SMNVEV (reference sequence). The V end lost 1 base, the J end lost 4 bases, and 4 bases lay between the germline ends. CDR3 nucleotide sequence: TGTGCCAGCAGTTTATGGGGCACCGGGGAGCTGTTTTTT. Protein product: CASSLWGTGELFF.

V gene TRBV4-1 combines with J gene TRBJ1-4; D gene unclear. Per germline, CDR1 MGHRA and CDR2 YSYEKL. The V and J ends lost 5 bases and 3 bases respectively, with 13 bases between them. This CDR3 is built from 15 residues. The CDR3, as DNA: TGCGCCAGCAGCTTAGGACGGAAGGCTAATGAAAAACTGTTTTTT. Residues: CASSLGRKANEKLFF.

The rearrangement uses TRBV6-6 and TRBJ1-2, with D perhaps matching TRBD1 (5 bases). The CDR3 extends over 16 amino acids. V gave up 2 bases and J gave up 8 bases, with 21 bases separating them. Germline assignment: CDR1 MNHNY and CDR2 SVGAGI (reference sequence). The CDR3: CASSYPIGTPAVGYTF. DNA of the CDR3: TGTGCCAGCAGTTACCCAATCGGGACTCCTGCCGTCGGCTACACCTTC.

The gene calls are TRBV9 and TRBJ2-5; D unclear. This CDR3 spans 13 amino acids. The germline V and J ends were trimmed by 1 base and 4 bases, with 8 bases remaining between them. CDR1 and CDR2 (germline): SGDLS, YYNGEE. The CDR3 DNA follows: TGTGCCAGCAGCGTAATGGGAAGAGAGACCCAGTACTTC. Residues: CASSVMGRETQYF.

CDR3 sequence (DNA): TGTGCCAGTAGTATGCCCGGGAACTATGGCTACACCTTC. Protein product: CASSMPGNYGYTF. This chain links TRBV19 with TRBJ1-2, with no clear D. The CDR3 has 13 residues. CDR1 and CDR2 from the germline V gene are LNHDA and SQIVND (reference sequence). Trimming removed 3 bases at V and 2 bases at J, with 7 bases between.

V and J are TRBV18 and TRBJ1-2; D is undetermined. Germline V gives CDR1 KGHSH, CDR2 LQKENI. V was shortened by 2 bases and J by 14 bases, with 21 bases between the two germline ends. The CDR3 has 14 amino acids. The CDR3 DNA follows: TGTGCCAGCTCACCAATGGTCACCTATGAGCTTCATACCTTC. Residues: CASSPMVTYELHTF.

The gene calls are TRBV23-1 and TRBJ2-7, with 8 nucleotides matching TRBD1. TRBV23-1 is given ORF status, its function remaining uncertain. V trimming: 1 base; J trimming: 4 bases; junction bases outside the gene matches: 6. The CDR3 spans 15 residues. The CDR3 sequence: CASSQYRQGTYEQYF. DNA for the CDR3: TGCGCCAGCAGTCAATACCGACAGGGGACGTACGAGCAGTACTTC.

This clone was counted once. This chain joins TRBV7-2 and TRBJ2-1, with 13 bases that match TRBD2. CDR1 and CDR2 from the germline V gene are SGHTA and FQGNSA. This CDR3 comprises 15 residues. V lost 4 bases, J lost 8 bases, and 5 bases stayed unmatched. The CDR3 nucleotides are TGTGCCAGCAGCTCCCGGACTAGCGGGGGATATGAGCAGTTCTTC. Translation gives CASSSRTSGGYEQFF.